This TCR beta chain appears in the sequencing data of a study of cytomegalovirus exposure and HLA in healthy donors. Details on this clone: No antigen is known for it.

The junction had 3 bases not matched to a gene; V was cut back by 4 bases and J by 1 base. The CDR3 spans 17 residues. Germline lookup yields CDR1 LGHNA and CDR2 YNFKEQ. Researchers ran the PCR with 60 Vbeta and 13 Jbeta primers. Only in-frame clones appear in the TCRdb table, and some are missing; sequencing was by immunoSEQ multiplex PCR. The repertoire includes some 150,000 clones, 76% of them detected once, and 0.65% to 0.85% sits in the top ten. The study's findings and limits: Fewer N-insertions (relative to the roughly 670-donor mean) were reportedly seen in an Asian-associated ancestry cluster in a later analysis.

V and J are TRBV4-2 and TRBJ2-5; TRBD2 agrees at 16 bases. The clonotype was recovered from a female donor in good health and CMV-seronegative. Sequencing was performed on PBMCs. DNA for the CDR3: TGTGCCAGCAGCCGGGGACTAGCGGGAGGGGCCCAAGAGACCCAGTACTTC. It yields the protein CASSRGLAGGAQETQYF.